These T cell receptor beta chains were read from a single sample in a study of T cell repertoires in cytomegalovirus infection. Via MiXCR, TCRdb re-called the reads, giving one row per CDR3 protein. The sample has about 140,000 distinct CDR3 sequences; about 6.3% are singletons. The sample consisted of PBMCs. Receptors originate from a human donor in good health (CMV status not recorded). Some clones in this sample may be carry-over from other donors' samples. The CDR3 runs from the conserved cysteine through the conserved F or W. The D gene is left open where the match is weak. The size field is filled for only some rows; it gives once, few, many or a size class.

TRBD2	NA	TRBJ2-1	TRBV9	TGTGCCAGCAGCCCCTTTCTAGCGGGTTCGCCCGAGCAGTTCTTC	CASSPFLAGSPEQFF
TRBD1	many	TRBJ1-1	TRBV7-2	TGTGCCAGCAGCCCAGGGACAGGGGTGAACACTGAAGCTTTCTTT	CASSPGTGVNTEAFF
TRBD1	NA	TRBJ2-2	TRBV28	TGTGCCAGCAGCTTAACAGGGGGCAATGTCGGGGAGCTGTTTTTT	CASSLTGGNVGELFF
TRBD2	few	TRBJ2-3	TRBV2	TGTGCCAGCAGTGCGGGTGGACTAGCGGGGACCACAGATACGCAGTATTTT	CASSAGGLAGTTDTQYF
NA	NA	TRBJ1-2	TRBV3-1	TGTGCCAGCAGCCTGACAGAGACCCCCTATGGCTACACCTTC	CASSLTETPYGYTF
NA	few	TRBJ2-7	TRBV7-2	TGTGCCAGCAGCCACCCAGCGCTCGAGCAGTACTTC	CASSHPALEQYF
NA	many	TRBJ1-1	TRBV29-1	TGCAGCGCTCCCGACGGGTCCACTGAAGCTTTCTTT	CSAPDGSTEAFF
NA	many	TRBJ1-3	TRBV29-1	TGCAGCGTTGGAAAGGGGAACTCTGGAAACACCATATATTTT	CSVGKGNSGNTIYF
NA	few	TRBJ2-3	TRBV20-1	TGCAGTGCTGCCCTGCGGGGAGCTAGCACAGATACGCAGTATTTT	CSAALRGASTDTQYF
TRBD1	many	TRBJ2-2	TRBV6-6	TGTGCCAGCAGTAGCCCCCCGGGACAGGTGAACACCGGGGAGCTGTTTTTT	CASSSPPGQVNTGELFF
NA	many	TRBJ1-1	TRBV7-2	TGTGCCAGCAGCTTGTCAGGGTATTCTTCTGAAGCTTTCTTT	CASSLSGYSSEAFF
NA	NA	TRBJ2-1	TRBV7-9	TGTGCCAGCAGCTTAAGCCACAATGAGCAGTTCTTC	CASSLSHNEQFF
NA	many	TRBJ2-4	TRBV5-4	TGTGCCAGCAGCTTGGGGGGCATTCAGTACTTC	CASSLGGIQYF
NA	many	TRBJ1-6	TRBV20-1	TGCAGTGCAGGATTCGGACAGAACTATAATTCACCCCTCCACTTT	CSAGFGQNYNSPLHF
TRBD2	many	TRBJ2-1	TRBV28	TGTGCCACCGGACGGGGGGGCTCCTACAATGAGCAGTTCTTC	CATGRGGSYNEQFF
TRBD2	many	TRBJ2-1	TRBV6-2/TRBV6-3	TGTGCCAGCAGTTCGATAGCGGGGGCGACATACTATGAGCAGTTCTTC	CASSSIAGATYYEQFF
NA	many	TRBJ2-1	TRBV28	TGTGCCAGCAGGGAGGGGGGCCCCAACAATGAGCAGTTCTTC	CASREGGPNNEQFF